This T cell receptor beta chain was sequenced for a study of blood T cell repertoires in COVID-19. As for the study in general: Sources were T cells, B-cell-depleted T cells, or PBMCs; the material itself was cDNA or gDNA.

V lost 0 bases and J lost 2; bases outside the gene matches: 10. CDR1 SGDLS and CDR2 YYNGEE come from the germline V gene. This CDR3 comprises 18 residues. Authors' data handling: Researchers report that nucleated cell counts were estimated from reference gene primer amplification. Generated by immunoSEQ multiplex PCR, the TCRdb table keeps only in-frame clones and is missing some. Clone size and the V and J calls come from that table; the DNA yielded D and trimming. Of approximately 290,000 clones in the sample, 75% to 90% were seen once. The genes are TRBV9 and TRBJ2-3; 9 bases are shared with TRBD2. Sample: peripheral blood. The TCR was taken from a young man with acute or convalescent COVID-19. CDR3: CASSVDAKAGGLTDTQYF. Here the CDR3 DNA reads TGTGCCAGCAGCGTAGACGCTAAAGCGGGGGGACTCACAGATACGCAGTATTTT. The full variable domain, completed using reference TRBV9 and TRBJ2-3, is DSGVTQTPKHLITATGQRVTLRCSPRSGDLSVYWYQQSLDQGLQFLIQYYNGEERAKGNILERFSAQQFPDLHSELNLSSLELGDSALYFCASSVDAKAGGLTDTQYFGPGTRLTVL.